These 12 T cell receptor beta chains were sequenced from one sample in a study of beta chain features in type 1 diabetes. Every bit of the isolated RNA underwent reverse transcription, so sequencing read expressed TCRB transcripts. Repertoires were generated with immunoSEQ multiplex PCR, while TCRdb's copy carries only in-frame clones and drops some. This sample carries 300,000 to 400,000 clones, roughly 8% of them seen once, and the ten largest clones take 0.44%. The sequenced sample consisted of central memory CD4+ T cells from blood. The receptors shown here come from a woman between 18 and 29 years old in good health.

This clone appeared many times. V usage is TRBV18 and J usage is TRBJ1-1; the D is unclear. Germline V gene sequence: CDR1 KGHSH, CDR2 LQKENI. V lost 0 bases to trimming and J lost 5 bases, with 13 bases between them. The CDR3 extends over 15 amino acids. The chain's CDR3 is CASSPPNPAGTEAFF. CDR3 nucleotide sequence: TGTGCCAGCTCACCACCCAACCCGGCGGGGACTGAAGCTTTCTTT.

This clone was detected ten times or more. This chain links TRBV18 with TRBJ1-1; D is undetermined. The CDR3 has 13 residues. The V gene lost 4 bases and the J gene lost 1 base, with 7 bases spanning the gap. Germline V gene sequence: CDR1 KGHSH, CDR2 LQKENI. The CDR3 DNA sequence: TGTGCCAGCTCACGTTCCAGGAACACTGAAGCTTTCTTT. Protein sequence: CASSRSRNTEAFF.

The chain joins TRBV18 to TRBJ2-5, with D possibly being TRBD2 (5 bases). The CDR3 covers 14 residues. The V gene lost 1 base and the J gene lost 5 bases, with 11 bases spanning the gap. Germline V gene data show CDR1 as KGHSH and CDR2 as LQKENI. CDR3 amino acids: CASSPQPRDETQYF. The CDR3 region has the DNA TGTGCCAGCTCACCACAGCCCCGGGATGAGACCCAGTACTTC.

This clone was detected only a few times. The chain recombines TRBV7-9 with TRBJ2-1; TRBD2 matches 8 bases. This CDR3 region has 19 residues. J lost 2 bases, V lost 4 bases, and 16 bases had no gene match. Germline V gene data show CDR1 as SEHNR and CDR2 as FQNEAQ (reference sequence). For the CDR3, the DNA is TGTGCCAGCAGCTCCCTAGCGGGTCTGTCGGGAGGGGCCTACAATGAGCAGTTCTTC. Amino acid sequence: CASSSLAGLSGGAYNEQFF.

The sample holds a few counts of this clone. J is TRBJ2-7 and V is TRBV7-8, with D perhaps TRBD1 (5 bases). Germline CDR1 SGHVS, CDR2 FQNEAQ. The V gene lost 1 base and the J gene lost 7 bases, with 20 bases spanning the gap. The CDR3 runs 16 residues. CDR3 in amino acids: CASSLVGFSAGLEQYF. CDR3 in DNA: TGTGCCAGCAGCTTAGTTGGGTTTTCGGCAGGGTTGGAGCAGTACTTC.

This clone was seen only a few times. The rearrangement uses TRBV6-6 and TRBJ1-1; D unresolved. The CDR3 totals 14 residues. V lost 6 bases and J lost 0, with 11 bases in between. CDR1 MNHNY and CDR2 SVGAGI come from the germline V gene (reference sequence). The CDR3 region is CASSSGLLNTEAFF. The CDR3 nucleotides read TGTGCCAGCAGCAGCGGACTACTGAACACTGAAGCTTTCTTT.

This clone was counted between two and nine times. The chain uses TRBV6-1 and TRBJ2-4, with 9 bases matching TRBD1. This CDR3 is 16 amino acids long. Germline CDR1 is MNHNS and CDR2 is SASEGT. With 4 bases clipped from V and 7 bases from J, the junction kept 11 bases outside the gene matches. CDR3 in amino acids: CASSGRTGVGSNIQYF. Here the CDR3 DNA reads TGTGCCAGCAGTGGGCGGACAGGGGTTGGTTCGAACATTCAGTACTTC.

V and J are TRBV18 and TRBJ1-5, with TRBD1 matching 7 bases. The germline V gene has CDR1 KGHSH and CDR2 LQKENI. Trimming took 6 bases from V and 5 from J; bases not matched to a gene: 10. The CDR3 contains 15 residues. Here the CDR3 reads CASSPTTGDYQPQHF. CDR3 DNA: TGTGCCAGCTCCCCTACCACAGGGGATTATCAGCCCCAGCATTTT.

This clone was observed a handful of times. The gene calls are TRBV28 and TRBJ2-7; D is perhaps TRBD1 or TRBD2 (5 bases each). The CDR3 spans 14 residues. Trimming pared 5 bases from V and 2 bases from J, leaving 13 bases between. Germline V gene data show CDR1 as MDHEN and CDR2 as SYDVKM. The DNA of the CDR3 is TGTGCCAGCAGTCGCCGGCCGGGGCCCTACGAGCAGTACTTC. Residues: CASSRRPGPYEQYF. Full variable domain (remainder filled in from reference TRBV28 and TRBJ2-7): DVKVTQSSRYLVKRTGEKVFLECVQDMDHENMFWYRQDPGLGLRLIYFSYDVKMKEKGDIPEGYSVSREKKERFSLILESASTNQTSMYLCASSRRPGPYEQYFGPGTRLTVT.

This clone turned up a few times. The chain uses TRBV7-2 and TRBJ2-1; D remains unclear. Germline V CDR1 and CDR2: SGHTA, FQGNSA. Between the trimmed V and J ends, which lost 2 bases and 9 bases, there was a span of 14 bases. CDR3 length equals 14 residues. The CDR3 region is CASSLQPLQVEQFF. CDR3 nucleotides: TGTGCCAGCAGCTTACAACCATTACAAGTTGAGCAGTTCTTC.

This chain uses TRBV5-1 with TRBJ1-1; TRBD1 is a possible D gene (6 bases). The CDR3 consists of 16 residues. V was cut by 4 bases and J by 0 bases, with 16 bases left in between. Germline V gene data show CDR1 as SGHRS and CDR2 as YFSETQ. CDR3 in amino acids: CASSLRVGGMNTEAFF. For the CDR3, the DNA is TGCGCCAGCAGCCTGCGGGTTGGGGGCATGAACACTGAAGCTTTCTTT.

The V gene is TRBV10-3, the J gene TRBJ2-3; 8 nucleotides line up with TRBD2. Looked up from germline, CDR1 is ENHRY and CDR2 is SYGVKD. The CDR3 runs to 14 residues. The ends lost 4 bases at V and 6 bases at J; junction bases unmatched: 6. CDR3 DNA sequence: TGTGCCATCAGTGTCGGGGGGGCCAGGGATACGCAGTATTTT. This codes for CAISVGGARDTQYF.